Listed below are T cell receptor beta chains from one sample, sequenced in a study of OX40 agonist ivuxolimab in advanced cancers. Repertoires were generated with immunoSEQ multiplex PCR, while TCRdb's copy carries only in-frame clones and drops some. Among 6,400 or so clones listed, 60% to 85% were seen once. The sample in question was CD4+ or CD8+ T cells sorted from blood, obtained in a trial of the OX40 agonist ivuxolimab. Every receptor here comes from an adult with an advanced solid tumor such as melanoma, head and neck, liver or kidney cancer. Each CDR3 is given with its conserved first and last residue. D genes are given only for firm matches. Only some rows state a clone size, as once, few, many or a class for expanded clones.

J gene,D gene,clone size,V gene,CDR3 protein,CDR3 DNA
TRBJ2-1,TRBD1,NA,TRBV27,CASGSRDRWDNEQFF,TGTGCCAGCGGAAGCCGGGACAGGTGGGACAATGAGCAGTTCTTC
TRBJ2-2,NA,NA,TRBV6-5,CASSWDTLDPTGELFF,TGTGCCAGCAGTTGGGATACTCTTGACCCGACCGGGGAGCTGTTTTTT
TRBJ1-1,NA,few,TRBV13,CASSHSRGWAEAFF,TGTGCCAGCAGCCACTCCAGGGGTTGGGCTGAAGCTTTCTTT
TRBJ1-5,NA,NA,TRBV28,CASSLTQGSNQPQHF,TGTGCCAGCAGTTTAACCCAGGGCAGCAATCAGCCCCAGCATTTT
TRBJ2-7,TRBD1,NA,TRBV5-6,CASSLSPGGTSAEQYF,TGTGCCAGCAGCTTGTCTCCAGGGGGCACGAGCGCCGAGCAGTACTTC
TRBJ1-1,NA,NA,TRBV19,CASSIQMNTEAFF,TGTGCCAGTAGTATTCAGATGAACACTGAAGCTTTCTTT
TRBJ2-7,NA,NA,TRBV19,CASSISATYTYEQYF,TGTGCCAGTAGTATATCTGCCACCTATACCTACGAGCAGTACTTC
TRBJ2-5,TRBD1,NA,TRBV5-4,CASSWDSLQETQYF,TGTGCCAGCAGCTGGGACAGCCTCCAAGAGACCCAGTACTTC
TRBJ2-7,NA,NA,TRBV19,CASSILGEDEQYF,TGTGCCAGTAGTATTTTGGGGGAAGACGAGCAGTACTTC
TRBJ1-2,NA,NA,TRBV20-1,CSAPGQGRDTF,TGCAGTGCTCCCGGTCAGGGACGAGACACCTTC
TRBJ1-1,NA,NA,TRBV25-1,CASSAQEGVEAFF,TGTGCCAGCAGTGCCCAAGAGGGGGTTGAAGCTTTCTTT
TRBJ1-5,NA,NA,TRBV19,CASSMDGRFSNQPQHF,TGTGCCAGTAGTATGGACGGAAGGTTCAGCAATCAGCCCCAGCATTTT
TRBJ2-1,NA,NA,TRBV28,CASSRGEQFF,TGTGCCAGCAGTCGCGGGGAGCAGTTCTTC
TRBJ2-3,TRBD2,few,TRBV7-9,CASSPSGISTDTQYF,TGTGCCAGCAGCCCTAGCGGGATCTCAACAGATACGCAGTATTTT
TRBJ2-2,NA,NA,TRBV7-6,CASSLGGTNTGELFF,TGTGCCAGCAGCCTAGGGGGGACAAACACCGGGGAGCTGTTTTTT
TRBJ2-1,NA,NA,TRBV27,CASSFPGFSNEQFF,TGTGCCAGCAGTTTTCCGGGGTTTAGTAATGAGCAGTTCTTC
TRBJ1-2,NA,NA,TRBV27,CASSFSGDGYTF,TGTGCCAGCAGTTTCTCAGGGGACGGCTACACCTTC
TRBJ1-5,NA,NA,TRBV19,CASTLETGPNQPQHF,TGTGCCAGTACCTTAGAGACAGGCCCCAATCAGCCCCAGCATTTT
TRBJ1-4,TRBD1,NA,TRBV30,CAWLTGQVGPGNEKLFF,TGTGCCTGGCTGACGGGACAGGTGGGCCCAGGGAATGAAAAACTGTTTTTT
TRBJ1-5,NA,NA,TRBV27,CASSLVGSGGGQPQHF,TGTGCCAGCAGTTTAGTCGGTTCTGGGGGCGGGCAGCCCCAGCATTTT
TRBJ1-6,TRBD1,NA,TRBV5-4,CASSWGQEISSYNSPLHF,TGTGCCAGCAGCTGGGGACAGGAGATAAGCTCCTATAATTCACCCCTCCACTTT
TRBJ2-1,TRBD2,NA,TRBV5-1,CASSPGPSGSLDEQFF,TGCGCCAGCAGCCCCGGGCCCAGCGGGAGTTTGGATGAGCAGTTCTTC